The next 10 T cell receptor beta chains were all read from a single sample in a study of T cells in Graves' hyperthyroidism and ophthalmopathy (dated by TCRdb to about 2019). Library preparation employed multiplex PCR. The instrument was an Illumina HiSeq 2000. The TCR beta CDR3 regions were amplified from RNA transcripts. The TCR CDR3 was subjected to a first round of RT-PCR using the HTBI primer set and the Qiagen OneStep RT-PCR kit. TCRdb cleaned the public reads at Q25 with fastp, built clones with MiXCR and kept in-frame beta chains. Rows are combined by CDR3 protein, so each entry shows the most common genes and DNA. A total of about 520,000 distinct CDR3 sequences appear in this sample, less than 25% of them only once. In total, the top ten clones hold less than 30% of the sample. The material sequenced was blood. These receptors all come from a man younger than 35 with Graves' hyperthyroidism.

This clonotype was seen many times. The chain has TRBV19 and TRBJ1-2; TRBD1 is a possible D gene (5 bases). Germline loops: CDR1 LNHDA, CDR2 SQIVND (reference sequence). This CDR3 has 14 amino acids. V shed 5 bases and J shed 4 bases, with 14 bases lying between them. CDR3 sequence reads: CASSQQGSSYGYTF. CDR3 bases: TGTGCCAGTAGTCAGCAGGGCTCCTCCTATGGCTACACCTTC.

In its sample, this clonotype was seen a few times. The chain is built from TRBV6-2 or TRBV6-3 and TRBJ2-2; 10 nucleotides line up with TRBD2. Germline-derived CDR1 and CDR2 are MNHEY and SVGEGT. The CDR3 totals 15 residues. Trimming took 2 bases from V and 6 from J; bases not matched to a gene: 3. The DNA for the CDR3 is TGTGCCAGCAGTTACGGGCTAGCGGGAGCCGGGGAGCTGTTTTTT. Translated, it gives CASSYGLAGAGELFF.

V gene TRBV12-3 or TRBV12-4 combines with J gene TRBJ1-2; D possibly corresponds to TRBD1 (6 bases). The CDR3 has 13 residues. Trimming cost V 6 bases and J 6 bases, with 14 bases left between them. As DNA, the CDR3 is TGTGCCAGCAGGACACAGGGTTTTGATGGCTACACCTTC. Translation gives CASRTQGFDGYTF.

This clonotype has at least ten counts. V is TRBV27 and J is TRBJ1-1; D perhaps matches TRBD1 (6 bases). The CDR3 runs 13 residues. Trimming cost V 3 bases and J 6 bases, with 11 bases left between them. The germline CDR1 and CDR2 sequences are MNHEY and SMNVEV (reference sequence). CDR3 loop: CASSFLQGSEAFF. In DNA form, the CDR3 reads TGTGCCAGCAGTTTTCTCCAGGGGTCTGAAGCTTTCTTT.

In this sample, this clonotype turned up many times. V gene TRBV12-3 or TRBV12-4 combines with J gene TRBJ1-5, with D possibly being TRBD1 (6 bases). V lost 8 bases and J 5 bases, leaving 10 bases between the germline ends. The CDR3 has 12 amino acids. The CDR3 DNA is TGTGCCAGCCGCAGGGGACATCAGCCCCAGCATTTT. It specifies CASRRGHQPQHF.

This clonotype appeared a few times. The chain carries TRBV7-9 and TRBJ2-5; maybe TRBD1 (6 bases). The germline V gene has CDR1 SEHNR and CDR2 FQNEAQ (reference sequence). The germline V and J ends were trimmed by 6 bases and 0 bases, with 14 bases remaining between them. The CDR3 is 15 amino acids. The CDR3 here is CASRLGHTYQETQYF. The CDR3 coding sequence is TGTGCCAGCAGATTGGGACATACGTACCAAGAGACCCAGTACTTC.

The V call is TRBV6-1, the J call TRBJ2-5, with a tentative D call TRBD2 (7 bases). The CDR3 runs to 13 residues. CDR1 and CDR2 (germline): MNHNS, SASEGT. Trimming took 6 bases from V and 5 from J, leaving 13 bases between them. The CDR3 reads CASRRGGRETQYF. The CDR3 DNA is TGTGCCAGCAGAAGGGGGGGCCGGGAGACCCAGTACTTC.

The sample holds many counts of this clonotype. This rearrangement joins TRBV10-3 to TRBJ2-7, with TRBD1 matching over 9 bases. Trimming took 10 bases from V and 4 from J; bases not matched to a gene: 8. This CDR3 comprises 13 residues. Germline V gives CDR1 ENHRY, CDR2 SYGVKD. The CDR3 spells CATSMDRGYEQYF. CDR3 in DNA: TGTGCCACATCCATGGACAGGGGTTACGAGCAGTACTTC.

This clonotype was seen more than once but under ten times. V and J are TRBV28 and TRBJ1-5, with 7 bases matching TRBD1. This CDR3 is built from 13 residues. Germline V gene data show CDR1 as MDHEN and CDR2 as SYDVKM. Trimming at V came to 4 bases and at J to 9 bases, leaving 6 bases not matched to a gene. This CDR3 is CASSYRGLGPQHF. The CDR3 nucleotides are TGTGCCAGCAGTTACAGGGGCCTAGGGCCCCAGCATTTT.

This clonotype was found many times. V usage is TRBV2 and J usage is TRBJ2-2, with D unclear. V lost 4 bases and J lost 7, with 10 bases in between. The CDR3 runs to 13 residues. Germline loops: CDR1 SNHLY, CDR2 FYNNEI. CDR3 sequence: CASSVGSVGELFF. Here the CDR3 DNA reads TGTGCCAGCAGTGTTGGATCGGTCGGGGAGCTGTTTTTT.